The T cell receptor (beta chain) under discussion was sequenced for a study of OX40 agonist ivuxolimab in advanced cancers. Using immunoSEQ multiplex PCR, the repertoire was profiled, and TCRdb retains in-frame clones only, with some absent. Here the sample spans more than 60,000 clones, 80% to 85% being singletons. Germline V gene lookup returns CDR1 SGHNT and CDR2 YYREEE (reference sequence). The CDR3 extends over 14 amino acids. V was pared by 0 bases and J by 2 bases, with 0 bases of the junction left unmatched. This chain links TRBV5-4 with TRBJ2-7; the match to TRBD2 covers 9 bases. The origin of this receptor is an adult with an advanced solid tumor such as melanoma, head and neck, liver or kidney cancer. Sequencing used CD4+ or CD8+ T cells sorted from blood, obtained in a trial of the OX40 agonist ivuxolimab. The CDR3 DNA follows: TGTGCCAGCAGCTTGGCTAGCGGGACCTACGAGCAGTACTTC. This translates into CASSLASGTYEQYF.